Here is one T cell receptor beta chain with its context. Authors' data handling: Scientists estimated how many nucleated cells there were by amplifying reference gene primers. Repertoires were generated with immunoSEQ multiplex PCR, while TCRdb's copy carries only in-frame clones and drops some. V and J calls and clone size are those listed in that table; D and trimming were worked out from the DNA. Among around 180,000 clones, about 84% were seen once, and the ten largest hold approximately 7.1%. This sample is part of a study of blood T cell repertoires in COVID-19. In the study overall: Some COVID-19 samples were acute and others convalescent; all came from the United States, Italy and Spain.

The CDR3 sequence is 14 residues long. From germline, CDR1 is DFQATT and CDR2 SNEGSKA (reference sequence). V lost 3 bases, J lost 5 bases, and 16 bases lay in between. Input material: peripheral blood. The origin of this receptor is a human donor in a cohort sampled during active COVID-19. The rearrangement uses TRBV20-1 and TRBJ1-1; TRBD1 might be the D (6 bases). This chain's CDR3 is CSASLGWGLTEAFF. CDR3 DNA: TGCAGTGCTAGTCTAGGGTGGGGGCTTACTGAAGCTTTCTTT.